These 28 T cell receptor beta chains share one sample of origin, sequenced in a study of T cell responses to AZD1222 COVID-19 vaccine listed by TCRdb under 2021. The method was the immunoSEQ multiplex PCR assay. The source is immuneACCESS, and TCRdb retained only in-frame sequences with V and J called. Part of the clones is not carried over; for the studies checked, unresolved V genes explain less than half of this, and the remainder is unexplained. Counted in this sample were about 42,000 clones; more than 70% of them appeared once. Of the sample, 20% to 30% falls within the top ten clones. The time point label, as the study defines it: about 28 days (+/-7) after the second vaccine dose. This material consisted of peripheral blood, taken 28 days after the second AZD1222 dose. The source is an adult who received the AZD1222 COVID-19 vaccine.

This CDR3 is CASSSGPGEQFF. CDR3 DNA sequence: TGTGCCAGCAGCTCGGGACCAGGTGAGCAGTTCTTC. J is TRBJ2-1 and V is TRBV11-3, with D perhaps matching TRBD1 or TRBD2 (5 bases each). CDR1 SGHNT and CDR2 YENEEA come from the germline V gene. Trimming removed 4 bases at V and 9 bases at J, with 10 bases between. The CDR3 sequence is 12 residues long.

The chain combines TRBV27 with TRBJ2-2; weak D call: TRBD2 (7 bases). The length of the CDR3 is 16 residues. V lost 9 bases and J lost 1, with 18 bases in between. Germline V CDR1 and CDR2: MNHEY, SMNVEV (reference sequence). CDR3 sequence: CASLGWGGQNTGELFF. Written as DNA, the CDR3 is TGTGCCAGTCTGGGTTGGGGGGGCCAGAACACCGGGGAGCTGTTTTTT.

The chain is built from TRBV6-5 and TRBJ2-1; 9 bases are a match to TRBD2. V lost 0 bases to trimming and J lost 10 bases; unmatched junction nucleotides: 10. The CDR3 is 16 residues long. The germline CDR1 and CDR2 sequences are MNHEY and SVGAGI. In DNA, the CDR3 is TGTGCCAGCAGTTACTCGAGTGGCGGGAGGGTCGGAGAGCAGTTCTTC. Its translation is CASSYSSGGRVGEQFF.

This chain links TRBV6-1 with TRBJ1-2; weak D call: TRBD1 (6 bases). Germline assignment: CDR1 MNHNS and CDR2 SASEGT. The V end lost 2 bases, the J end lost 8 bases, and 9 bases lay between the germline ends. The CDR3 length is 12 residues. CDR3 in amino acids: CASSELQGGYTF. The CDR3 DNA is TGTGCCAGCAGTGAATTACAGGGAGGCTACACCTTC.

This sequence joins TRBV5-6 and TRBJ2-3; 8 bases align to TRBD2. V shed 0 bases and J 2 bases; nucleotides not matched to a gene: 8. The CDR3 covers 17 residues. Germline V gives CDR1 SGHDT, CDR2 YYEEEE. CDR3 bases: TGTGCCAGCAGCTTGGGAACTAGCGGTATTCTCACAGATACGCAGTATTTT. Protein product: CASSLGTSGILTDTQYF. Drawing the rest from reference TRBV5-6 and TRBJ2-3, the complete variable domain is DAGVTQSPTHLIKTRGQQVTLRCSPKSGHDTVSWYQQALGQGPQFIFQYYEEEERQRGNFPDRFSGHQFPNYSSELNVNALLLGDSALYLCASSLGTSGILTDTQYFGPGTRLTVL.

V usage is TRBV27 and J usage is TRBJ2-2; no clear D gene. The germline V gene encodes CDR1 MNHEY and CDR2 SMNVEV (reference sequence). The CDR3 runs 13 residues. The V end was cut by 0 bases, the J end by 6 bases, with 5 bases between. CDR3: CASSLSGSGELFF. Written as DNA, the CDR3 is TGTGCCAGCAGTTTATCAGGGTCCGGGGAGCTGTTTTTT.

The gene calls are TRBV27 and TRBJ2-1, with 9 bases aligning to TRBD1. The CDR3 covers 16 residues. CDR1 MNHEY and CDR2 SMNVEV come from the germline V gene (reference sequence). V trimming: 1 base; J trimming: 8 bases; junction bases outside the gene matches: 9. CDR3 bases: TGTGCCAGCAGTTTATTCTTGGGACAGGGAATTGATGAGCAGTTCTTC. It encodes CASSLFLGQGIDEQFF.

The J gene is TRBJ1-5, the V gene TRBV2; D gene ambiguous. CDR3 length equals 14 residues. Trimming took off 3 bases at V and 7 bases at J, with 13 bases between the two ends. Germline V gives CDR1 SNHLY, CDR2 FYNNEI. The CDR3 DNA reads as TGTGCCAGCAGTGATGTTCCAGGCGGCCAGCCCCAGCATTTT. Its translation is CASSDVPGGQPQHF.

Here the CDR3 reads CASGQGAPGETQYF. CDR3 bases: TGTGCCAGCGGACAGGGGGCTCCCGGGGAGACCCAGTACTTC. The rearrangement links TRBV25-1 to TRBJ2-5; TRBD1 aligns across 11 bases. This CDR3 region has 14 residues. The trim removed 8 bases at V and 5 bases at J, leaving 7 bases unmatched. Germline CDR1 is MGHDK and CDR2 is SYGVNS.

This chain uses TRBV4-3 with TRBJ2-7, with D perhaps matching TRBD1 (6 bases). Trimming took 0 bases from V and 5 from J, leaving 14 bases between them. This CDR3 is 15 amino acids long. CDR1 is LGHNA and CDR2 is YSLEER in the germline V gene. CDR3 DNA: TGCGCCAGCAGCCAAGAAGGGCAGGGGATGAACGAGCAGTACTTC. Protein: CASSQEGQGMNEQYF.

This chain joins TRBV7-2 and TRBJ1-2; tentative D call: TRBD1 (6 bases). V was trimmed by 7 bases and J by 3 bases, leaving 12 bases between them. The CDR3 extends over 13 amino acids. The germline CDR1 and CDR2 sequences are SGHTA and FQGNSA. DNA for the CDR3: TGTGCCAGCAACAAGGACAGCTACTATGGCTACACCTTC. Translation gives CASNKDSYYGYTF.

The gene calls are TRBV28 and TRBJ2-3; unclear D gene. CDR1 is MDHEN and CDR2 is SYDVKM in the germline V gene. This CDR3 is 12 amino acids long. The V end was cut by 6 bases, the J end by 5 bases, with 9 bases between. The chain's CDR3 is CASSPYEDTQYF. For the CDR3, the DNA is TGTGCCAGCAGCCCGTACGAAGATACGCAGTATTTT.

This chain links TRBV7-3 with TRBJ2-5; 9 bases map to TRBD1. CDR1 is SGHTA, CDR2 FQGTGA, per germline. The CDR3 contains 15 residues. After removal of 5 bases from V and 7 bases from J, the junction contained 11 bases not matched to a gene. The CDR3 protein is CASSTTGGASSTQYF. CDR3 nucleotides: TGTGCCAGCAGCACAACAGGGGGCGCCTCATCGACCCAGTACTTC.

This chain links TRBV7-9 with TRBJ1-5; 8 bases fit TRBD1. Germline CDR1 and CDR2: SEHNR and FQNEAQ (reference sequence). V gave up 1 base and J gave up 2 bases; unmatched junction bases: 1. The CDR3 loop spans 15 amino acids. CDR3 in DNA: TGTGCCAGCAGCTTAGTGGGACAGGGCAATCAGCCCCAGCATTTT. As protein: CASSLVGQGNQPQHF.

DNA for the CDR3: TGTGCCAGCAGCTTGCGGCGGGTACGGGAAAAACTGTTTTTT. This sequence encodes CASSLRRVREKLFF. J is TRBJ1-4 and V is TRBV5-6; D uncertain. In germline, CDR1 is SGHDT, CDR2 YYEEEE. There are 14 residues in the CDR3. The V and J ends lost 1 base and 8 bases respectively, with 12 bases between them.

This chain joins TRBV24-1 and TRBJ2-3; D not resolved. CDR3 length: 11 amino acids. The germline V gene has CDR1 KGHDR and CDR2 SFDVKD. The V and J ends lost 9 bases and 4 bases respectively, with 7 bases between them. This chain's CDR3 is CATAVADTQYF. The DNA of the CDR3 is TGTGCCACCGCGGTGGCAGATACGCAGTATTTT.

The rearrangement uses TRBV9 and TRBJ2-6, with D possibly called TRBD1 or TRBD2 (5 bases each). Germline V gene lookup returns CDR1 SGDLS and CDR2 YYNGEE. This CDR3 has 15 residues. With 3 bases removed from V and 7 bases from J, the gap between germline ends came to 14 bases. CDR3 in amino acids: CASSGRDVIANVLTF. The DNA of the CDR3 is TGTGCCAGCAGCGGACGGGACGTGATTGCCAACGTCCTGACTTTC.

The rearrangement links TRBV11-2 to TRBJ2-7, with D perhaps TRBD2 (5 bases). From germline, CDR1 is SGHAT and CDR2 FQNNGV. The CDR3 is 18 amino acids. The V gene lost 0 bases and the J gene lost 2 bases, with 20 bases spanning the gap. For the CDR3, the DNA is TGTGCCAGCAGCTTAGATCTTCCGGACGGGGTGGGAACCTACGAGCAGTACTTC. This translates into CASSLDLPDGVGTYEQYF. Drawing the rest from reference TRBV11-2 and TRBJ2-7, the complete variable domain is EAGVAQSPRYKIIEKRQSVAFWCNPISGHATLYWYQQILGQGPKLLIQFQNNGVVDDSQLPKDRFSAERLKGVDSTLKIQPAKLEDSAVYLCASSLDLPDGVGTYEQYFGPGTRLTVT.

The chain joins TRBV15 to TRBJ2-4, with D maybe TRBD1 (5 bases). Germline V gene sequence: CDR1 LNHNV, CDR2 YYDKDF (reference sequence). Trimming removed 3 bases from V and 0 bases from J, with 6 bases in between. The CDR3 contains 14 residues. CDR3 loop: CATSSQGAKNIQYF. The DNA of the CDR3 is TGTGCCACCAGCAGTCAGGGAGCCAAAAACATTCAGTACTTC. The full variable domain, in which reference TRBV15 and TRBJ2-4 provide the parts outside the CDR3, is DAMVIQNPRYQVTQFGKPVTLSCSQTLNHNVMYWYQQKSSQAPKLLFHYYDKDFNNEADTPDNFQSRRPNTSFCFLDIRSPGLGDTAMYLCATSSQGAKNIQYFGAGTRLSVL.

In this sample, this clone turned up a few times. The chain is built from TRBV7-6 and TRBJ1-5; 10 bases match TRBD1. The germline V gene has CDR1 SGHVS and CDR2 FNYEAQ. The CDR3 is made up of 15 amino acids. J gave up 7 bases and V 4 bases, and 7 bases lay outside the gene matches. CDR3 bases: TGTGCCAGCAGCTCGACAGGGGGCGCGGGGCAGCCCCAGCATTTT. Translation gives CASSSTGGAGQPQHF.

The chain has TRBV2 and TRBJ1-2, with a tentative D call TRBD1 (6 bases). Germline assignment: CDR1 SNHLY and CDR2 FYNNEI. V shed 3 bases and J shed 8 bases, with 19 bases lying between them. The CDR3 is 15 amino acids. As DNA, the CDR3 is TGTGCCAGCAGTGATTCCGAGACAGGTCTATTAGGCTACACCTTC. It codes for CASSDSETGLLGYTF.

The chain carries TRBV6-5 and TRBJ2-7; 8 positions agree with TRBD1. Looked up from germline, CDR1 is MNHEY and CDR2 is SVGAGI. Trimming took 2 bases from V and 6 from J; bases not matched to a gene: 9. This CDR3 region has 15 residues. The CDR3 nucleotides are TGTGCCAGCAGTTACGCCGGGACAGGTTTCTCCGAGCAGTACTTC. Translation: CASSYAGTGFSEQYF.

The V call is TRBV4-1, the J call TRBJ1-6, with D possibly being TRBD1 (5 bases). Germline assignment: CDR1 MGHRA and CDR2 YSYEKL. The CDR3 extends over 18 amino acids. Deletions cut 0 bases from V and 9 bases from J, with 21 bases between. CDR3: CASSQEYSSARRGSPLHF. In nucleotides, the CDR3 is TGCGCCAGCAGCCAAGAATATTCGAGTGCCCGAAGGGGTTCACCCCTCCACTTT.

J is TRBJ2-7 and V is TRBV5-1; TRBD2 matches 8 bases. CDR1 SGHRS and CDR2 YFSETQ come from the germline V gene. V lost 4 bases to trimming and J lost 6 bases; unmatched junction nucleotides: 6. The CDR3 consists of 13 residues. This chain's CDR3 is CASSGGTRGEQYF. The CDR3, as DNA: TGCGCCAGCAGCGGCGGGACTAGGGGCGAGCAGTACTTC.

V and J are TRBV3-1 (or the pseudogene TRBV3-2) and TRBJ2-2; 9 positions agree with TRBD2. The J segment lost 8 bases and the V segment lost 2 bases, leaving 12 bases of the junction unmatched. The CDR3 covers 17 residues. Germline V gives CDR1 LGHDT, CDR2 YNNKEL (reference sequence). The CDR3, as DNA: TGTGCCAGCAGCCAAACACTAGCGGGTCCCCGGCGGGGGGAGCTGTTTTTT. Protein product: CASSQTLAGPRRGELFF.

The chain uses TRBV3-1 (or the pseudogene TRBV3-2) and TRBJ2-3, with no clear D. The CDR3 is 14 residues long. V was trimmed by 1 base and J by 0 bases, leaving 5 bases between them. Per germline, CDR1 LGHDT and CDR2 YNNKEL (reference sequence). Here the CDR3 reads CASSQAVSTDTQYF. The CDR3, as DNA: TGTGCCAGCAGCCAAGCGGTTAGCACAGATACGCAGTATTTT.

The chain employs TRBV9 and TRBJ2-7; D is ambiguous. The germline V and J ends were trimmed by 2 bases and 1 base, with 13 bases remaining between them. Germline V gene data show CDR1 as SGDLS and CDR2 as YYNGEE. The CDR3 length is 15 residues. This CDR3 is CASSVEAYTSYEQYF. The CDR3 nucleotides read TGTGCCAGCAGCGTTGAAGCGTACACTTCCTACGAGCAGTACTTC.

This chain uses TRBV27 with TRBJ1-2, with D unresolved. Germline CDR1 MNHEY, CDR2 SMNVEV (reference sequence). V was clipped by 3 bases and J by 4 bases, with 9 bases between them. This CDR3 comprises 13 residues. The CDR3, as DNA: TGTGCCAGCAGTTTCCCCGGCGGCTATGGCTACACCTTC. Amino acid sequence: CASSFPGGYGYTF.